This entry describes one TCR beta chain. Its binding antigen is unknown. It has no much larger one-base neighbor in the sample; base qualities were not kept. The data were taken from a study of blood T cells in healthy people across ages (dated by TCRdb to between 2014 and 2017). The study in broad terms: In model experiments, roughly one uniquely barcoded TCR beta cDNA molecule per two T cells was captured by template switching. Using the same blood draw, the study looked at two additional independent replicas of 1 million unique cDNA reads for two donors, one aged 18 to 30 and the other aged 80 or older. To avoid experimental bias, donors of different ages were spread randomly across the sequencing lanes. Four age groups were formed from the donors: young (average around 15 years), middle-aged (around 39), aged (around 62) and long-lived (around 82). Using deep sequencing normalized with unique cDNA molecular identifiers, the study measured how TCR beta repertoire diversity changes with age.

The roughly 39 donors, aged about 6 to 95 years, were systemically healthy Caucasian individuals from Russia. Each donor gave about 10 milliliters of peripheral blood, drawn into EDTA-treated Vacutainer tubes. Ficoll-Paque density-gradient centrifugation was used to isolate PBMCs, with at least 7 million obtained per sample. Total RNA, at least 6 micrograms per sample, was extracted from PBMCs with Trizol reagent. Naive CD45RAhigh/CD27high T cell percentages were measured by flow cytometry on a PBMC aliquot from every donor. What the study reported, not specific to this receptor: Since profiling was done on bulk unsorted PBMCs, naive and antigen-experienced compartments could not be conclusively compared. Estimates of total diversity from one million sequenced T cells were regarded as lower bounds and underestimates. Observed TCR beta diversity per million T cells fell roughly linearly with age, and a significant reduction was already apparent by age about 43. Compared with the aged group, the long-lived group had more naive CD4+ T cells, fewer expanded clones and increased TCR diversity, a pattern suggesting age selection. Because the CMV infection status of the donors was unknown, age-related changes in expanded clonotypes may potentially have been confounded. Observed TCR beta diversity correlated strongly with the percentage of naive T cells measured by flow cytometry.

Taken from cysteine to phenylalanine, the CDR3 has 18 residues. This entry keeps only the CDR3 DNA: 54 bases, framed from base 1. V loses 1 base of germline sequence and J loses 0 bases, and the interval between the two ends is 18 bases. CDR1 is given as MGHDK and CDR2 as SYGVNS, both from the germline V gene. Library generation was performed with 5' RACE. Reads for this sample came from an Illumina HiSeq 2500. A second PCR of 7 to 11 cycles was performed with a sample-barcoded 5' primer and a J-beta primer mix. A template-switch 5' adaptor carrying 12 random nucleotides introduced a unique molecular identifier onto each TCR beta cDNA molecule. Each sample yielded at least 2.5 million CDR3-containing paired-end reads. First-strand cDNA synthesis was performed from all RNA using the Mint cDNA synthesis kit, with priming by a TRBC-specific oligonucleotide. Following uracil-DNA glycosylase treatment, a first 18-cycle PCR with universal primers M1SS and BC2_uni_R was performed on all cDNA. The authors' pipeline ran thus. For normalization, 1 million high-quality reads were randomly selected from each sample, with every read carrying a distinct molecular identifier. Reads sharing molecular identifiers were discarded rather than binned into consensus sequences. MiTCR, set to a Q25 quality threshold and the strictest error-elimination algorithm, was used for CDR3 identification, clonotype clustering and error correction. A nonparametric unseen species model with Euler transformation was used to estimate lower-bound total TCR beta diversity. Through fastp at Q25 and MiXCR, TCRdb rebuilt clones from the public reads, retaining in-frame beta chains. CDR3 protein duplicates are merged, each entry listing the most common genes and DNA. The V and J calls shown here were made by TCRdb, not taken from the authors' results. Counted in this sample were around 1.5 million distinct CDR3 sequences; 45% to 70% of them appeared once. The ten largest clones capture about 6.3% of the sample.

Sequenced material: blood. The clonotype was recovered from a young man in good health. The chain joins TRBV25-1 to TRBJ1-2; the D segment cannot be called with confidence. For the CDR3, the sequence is CASSESFSRPFANYGYTF. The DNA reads TGTGCCAGCAGTGAATCTTTCTCGCGGCCGTTCGCTAACTATGGCTACACCTTC.